These 31 T cell receptor beta chains were sequenced from one sample in a study of blood T cells in healthy people across ages. Alongside a J-beta primer mix, a sample-barcoded 5' primer served in a second PCR lasting about 7 to 12 cycles. TCRdb reprocessed the 5' RACE reads with MiXCR, giving one entry per CDR3 protein. The sample contains approximately 690,000 distinct CDR3 sequences, approximately 59% of which appear only once. The sample consisted of blood. The receptors derive from a man between 60 and 75 years old in good health.

The sample holds a few counts of this clonotype. This chain joins TRBV29-1 and TRBJ2-2; TRBD1 aligns across 7 bases. Per germline, CDR1 SQVTM and CDR2 ANQGSEA. This CDR3 is built from 13 residues. The CDR3 spells CSVTGQYTGELFF. The CDR3 nucleotides are TGCAGTGTAACGGGACAGTACACCGGGGAGCTGTTTTTT.

CDR3 sequence (DNA): TGCAGCGTCTCCGGGACAGCGGGAGCAGATACGCAGTATTTT. This translates into CSVSGTAGADTQYF. The chain uses TRBV29-1 and TRBJ2-3; D might be TRBD2 (8 bases). Germline CDR1 reads SQVTM; CDR2 reads ANQGSEA. The CDR3 totals 14 residues. Trimming pared 6 bases from V and 4 bases from J, leaving 17 bases between.

This clonotype was seen more than once but under ten times. CDR3 nucleotides: TGTGCCAGCAGCTTATGCGAGCAGTACTTC. Its protein product is CASSLCEQYF. The chain joins TRBV7-7 to TRBJ2-7, with D unclear. Looked up from germline, CDR1 is SSHAT and CDR2 is FNYEAQ (reference sequence). Trimming shortened V by 2 bases and J by 6 bases, and 2 bases separated the two germline ends. The CDR3 covers 10 residues.

This clonotype showed up just once. V and J are TRBV10-3 and TRBJ2-5; maybe TRBD2 (6 bases). The CDR3 spans 15 residues. Germline V gene lookup returns CDR1 ENHRY and CDR2 SYGVKD. Deletions cut 2 bases from V and 3 bases from J, with 13 bases between. CDR3 coding DNA: TGTGCCATCAGTGAGACAACGGGGGTTAAAGAGACCCAGTACTTC. It encodes CAISETTGVKETQYF.

This clonotype is a singleton in its sample. The chain recombines TRBV10-3 with TRBJ2-1; D possibly corresponds to TRBD2 (6 bases). This CDR3 region has 15 residues. V was clipped by 6 bases and J by 3 bases, with 15 bases between them. The germline V gene encodes CDR1 ENHRY and CDR2 SYGVKD. CDR3 nucleotide sequence: TGTGCCATCAGCCCCGGGGACTCTCTCTACAATGAGCAGTTCTTC. Protein product: CAISPGDSLYNEQFF.

The rearrangement uses TRBV3-1 and TRBJ2-3; 7 nucleotides match TRBD1. Germline CDR1 LGHDT, CDR2 YNNKEL (reference sequence). The CDR3 totals 15 residues. The J segment lost 2 bases and the V segment lost 4 bases, leaving 6 bases of the junction unmatched. Here the CDR3 DNA reads TGTGCCAGCAGCCCGAGGGACAGCTTCACAGATACGCAGTATTTT. Translation gives CASSPRDSFTDTQYF.

This clonotype was counted between two and nine times. The chain has TRBV3-1 and TRBJ1-1; D is unresolved. V lost 6 bases and J lost 1, with 15 bases in between. CDR1 and CDR2 (germline): LGHDT, YNNKEL (reference sequence). This CDR3 has 15 residues. The CDR3, as DNA: TGTGCCAGCAGTCGAATAGACGAGAGGAACACTGAAGCTTTCTTT. Translation gives CASSRIDERNTEAFF.

CDR3 sequence reads: CASSFSQGIEKLFF. The CDR3 region has the DNA TGTGCCAGCAGCTTCTCACAGGGGATTGAAAAACTGTTTTTT. The gene calls are TRBV7-9 and TRBJ1-4; the match to TRBD1 covers 7 bases. Germline CDR1 and CDR2: SEHNR and FQNEAQ (reference sequence). The CDR3 is 14 amino acids. The V gene end was trimmed by 3 bases and the J gene end by 7 bases; junction bases not matched to a gene: 5.

CDR3 in amino acids: CASSLEVTEAFF. The CDR3 nucleotides are TGTGCCAGCAGCTTGGAGGTCACTGAAGCTTTCTTT. This chain connects TRBV13 to TRBJ1-1, with no clear D. Looked up from germline, CDR1 is PRHDT and CDR2 is FYEKMQ (reference sequence). The CDR3 extends over 12 amino acids. V gave up 3 bases and J gave up 4 bases, with 6 bases separating them.

CDR3 sequence reads: CASSLSLAGVEQFF. In nucleotides, the CDR3 is TGCGCCAGCAGCTTAAGCCTAGCGGGGGTCGAGCAGTTCTTC. The J gene is TRBJ2-1, the V gene TRBV5-1, with 10 nucleotides matching TRBD2. Germline CDR1 and CDR2: SGHRS and YFSETQ. Losses at the gene ends were 2 bases for V and 10 bases for J; bases not matched to a gene: 6. This CDR3 has 14 amino acids.

This chain connects TRBV24-1 to TRBJ2-2; 9 bases match TRBD1. V lost 1 base, J lost 6 bases, and 5 bases stayed unmatched. Germline loops: CDR1 KGHDR, CDR2 SFDVKD. There are 16 residues in the CDR3. The CDR3 loop is CATSDFGTGMSGELFF. The CDR3, as DNA: TGTGCCACCAGTGATTTTGGGACAGGGATGTCCGGGGAGCTGTTTTTT.

In nucleotides, the CDR3 is TGTGCCAGCAGCTTACCAGCAGGGGCGAGCTACGAGCAGTACTTC. Translated, it gives CASSLPAGASYEQYF. The V call is TRBV7-9, the J call TRBJ2-7, with D tentatively TRBD1 (6 bases). Trimming took 2 bases from V and 3 from J, leaving 14 bases between them. The germline CDR1 and CDR2 sequences are SEHNR and FQNEAQ (reference sequence). The CDR3 runs 15 residues.

The chain employs TRBV6-5 and TRBJ2-1; tentatively, D is TRBD2 (6 bases). Looked up from germline, CDR1 is MNHEY and CDR2 is SVGAGI. Trimming took off 2 bases at V and 4 bases at J, with 12 bases between the two ends. The CDR3 spans 15 residues. For the CDR3, the DNA is TGTGCCAGCAGTTACAGAATAGCGGCGTACAATGAGCAGTTCTTC. Its translation is CASSYRIAAYNEQFF.

This clonotype was recorded a few times. The chain employs TRBV2 and TRBJ1-2, with a possible D match to TRBD1 (5 bases). V lost 5 bases to trimming and J lost 8 bases, with 18 bases between them. Germline CDR1 is SNHLY and CDR2 is FYNNEI. The CDR3 is 14 amino acids. CDR3 nucleotide sequence: TGTGCCAGCAGTATCTCCCCGCGACAGTACGGCTACACCTTC. Amino acids: CASSISPRQYGYTF. Looking up the rest from reference TRBV2 and TRBJ1-2 gives the full variable domain: EPEVTQTPSHQVTQMGQEVILRCVPISNHLYFYWYRQILGQKVEFLVSFYNNEISEKSEIFDDQFSVERPDGSNFTLKIRSTKLEDSAMYFCASSISPRQYGYTFGSGTRLTVV.

In its sample, this clonotype was seen a few times. CDR3 DNA: TGTGCCAGCAGTTTGGCCTCGAGCTCCTACGAGCAGTACTTC. Its translation: CASSLASSSYEQYF. V gene TRBV6-5 combines with J gene TRBJ2-7; D is unclear. V was clipped by 4 bases and J by 0 bases, with 10 bases between them. The germline V gene encodes CDR1 MNHEY and CDR2 SVGAGI. The CDR3 covers 14 residues.

This clonotype was picked up a small number of times. This chain connects TRBV10-3 to TRBJ2-3; 7 nucleotides line up with TRBD2. Unmatched junction bases numbered 12, after V lost 8 bases and J lost 4 bases. The CDR3 has 15 amino acids. Germline V CDR1 and CDR2: ENHRY, SYGVKD. This CDR3 reads CAIDGSGARPDTQYF. CDR3 sequence (DNA): TGTGCCATCGATGGAAGCGGGGCGCGCCCAGATACGCAGTATTTT.

This rearrangement joins TRBV4-1 to TRBJ2-4; D possibly corresponds to TRBD2 (6 bases). Trimming removed 6 bases at V and 13 bases at J, with 22 bases between. Germline V gene lookup returns CDR1 MGHRA and CDR2 YSYEKL. This CDR3 is built from 14 residues. CDR3 DNA sequence: TGCGCCAGCAGTCCATACGGGTCGGTAGGAGGGCAGTACTTC. It translates to CASSPYGSVGGQYF.

The chain carries TRBV20-1 and TRBJ2-3; 9 bases map to TRBD2. With 6 bases clipped from V and 0 bases from J, the junction kept 10 bases outside the gene matches. The CDR3 has 16 amino acids. Germline CDR1 is DFQATT and CDR2 is SNEGSKA (reference sequence). CDR3 loop: CSATGLAHASTDTQYF. The DNA for the CDR3 is TGCAGTGCGACGGGACTAGCCCACGCTAGCACAGATACGCAGTATTTT.

This chain connects TRBV7-9 to TRBJ2-7; D not resolved. From germline, CDR1 is SEHNR and CDR2 FQNEAQ (reference sequence). This CDR3 region has 13 residues. The V end lost 2 bases, the J end lost 6 bases, and 11 bases lay between the germline ends. CDR3 sequence reads: CASSLTPPSEQYF. Written as DNA, the CDR3 is TGTGCCAGCAGCTTAACCCCCCCCTCCGAGCAGTACTTC.

This chain connects TRBV20-1 to TRBJ2-1, with 8 nucleotides matching TRBD1. The V gene's germline CDR1 is DFQATT and CDR2 SNEGSKA (reference sequence). V lost 7 bases to trimming and J lost 10 bases; unmatched junction nucleotides: 9. The CDR3 has 12 amino acids. CDR3 DNA: TGCAGTGGTCAGACAGGGGTCAGGGAGCAGTTCTTC. As protein: CSGQTGVREQFF.

CDR3 region: CASSQEGDTTYGYTF. The CDR3 DNA follows: TGTGCCAGCAGCCAAGAAGGCGATACCACCTATGGCTACACCTTC. The chain carries TRBV3-1 and TRBJ1-2; no firm D call. Trimming removed 0 bases from V and 4 bases from J, with 12 bases in between. The germline CDR1 and CDR2 sequences are LGHDT and YNNKEL (reference sequence). The CDR3 covers 15 residues.

The chain has TRBV5-5 and TRBJ2-5; TRBD2 agrees at 9 bases. This CDR3 region has 15 residues. The trim removed 4 bases at V and 1 base at J, leaving 5 bases unmatched. Germline values: CDR1 SGHKS, CDR2 YYEKEE (reference sequence). CDR3 sequence: CASSNRLAVQETQYF. The DNA for the CDR3 is TGTGCCAGCAGCAATAGACTAGCGGTCCAAGAGACCCAGTACTTC.

About this clonotype itself: Sequence at one end of the junction differs from germline and may be a read error. The chain is built from TRBV6-1 and TRBJ2-3, with D maybe TRBD1 (6 bases). Per the germline V gene, CDR1 is MNHNS and CDR2 is SASEGT. CDR3 length: 15 amino acids. CDR3 residues: CASGDDGGLGDTQYF. The DNA for the CDR3 is TGTGCCAGCGGTGACGATGGGGGCTTAGGAGATACGCAGTATTTT.

V and J are TRBV9 and TRBJ2-7; 9 bases are a match to TRBD2. With the DNA end fitting TRBJ2-5 better, the J assignment may be wrong. Germline-derived CDR1 and CDR2 are SGDLS and YYNGEE. The CDR3 consists of 15 residues. CDR3 in DNA: TGTGCCAGCGGCCCGGGACTAGCAATCCAAGAGACCCAGTACTTC. It encodes CASGPGLAIQETQYF.

J is TRBJ2-1 and V is TRBV2, with TRBD2 matching over 14 bases. Germline V CDR1 and CDR2: SNHLY, FYNNEI. The CDR3 runs to 14 residues. The V and J ends lost 7 bases and 12 bases, in that order; junction bases with no gene match: 8. The CDR3 loop reads CASNPTSGGAGQFF. Written as DNA, the CDR3 is TGTGCCAGCAATCCGACTAGCGGGGGGGCTGGGCAGTTCTTC.

About this clonotype itself: One junction end disagrees with the germline gene, perhaps due to a read error. The chain combines TRBV12-3 or TRBV12-4 with TRBJ2-3, with 13 bases that match TRBD2. There are 17 residues in the CDR3. The CDR3 loop reads CAGRTRLAGGLRDTQYF. The CDR3 DNA reads TGTGCCGGCAGGACCAGACTAGCGGGGGGCCTTAGAGATACGCAGTATTTT.

The V and J genes are TRBV29-1 and TRBJ1-2; 9 bases fit TRBD1. CDR1 is SQVTM, CDR2 ANQGSEA, per germline. Germline trimming cut 6 bases from V and 5 bases from J; bases unmatched to any gene: 4. The CDR3 runs 12 residues. This CDR3 reads CSVGTGMYGYTF. The CDR3 DNA reads TGCAGCGTGGGGACAGGGATGTATGGCTACACCTTC.

The chain links TRBV7-2 to TRBJ2-3; 8 bases agree with TRBD2. The V gene's germline CDR1 is SGHTA and CDR2 FQGNSA. The CDR3 loop spans 16 amino acids. V trimming: 5 bases; J trimming: 2 bases; junction bases outside the gene matches: 9. DNA of the CDR3: TGTGCCAGCAGCCCCCGGGGGGGGGCCTCCACAGATACGCAGTATTTT. Translation: CASSPRGGASTDTQYF.

V usage is TRBV3-1 and J usage is TRBJ2-7, with 8 bases identical to TRBD2. The end of the DNA is better explained by TRBJ2-4, so the J call may be wrong. Per the germline V gene, CDR1 is LGHDT and CDR2 is YNNKEL (reference sequence). The CDR3 runs 15 residues. CDR3 loop: CASSPGGVGKNIQYF. The CDR3 DNA reads TGTGCCAGCAGTCCCGGGGGGGTCGGCAAAAACATTCAGTACTTC.

V usage is TRBV6-4 and J usage is TRBJ1-1; D call uncertain. The germline V gene encodes CDR1 MRHNA and CDR2 SNTAGT. CDR3 size: 13 residues. The V end was cut by 4 bases, the J end by 5 bases, with 11 bases between. The chain's CDR3 is CASSAPLRTEAFF. The CDR3 DNA is TGTGCCAGCAGTGCCCCGTTACGAACTGAAGCTTTCTTT.

The rearrangement joins TRBV7-2 to TRBJ1-6; the D is unclear. The CDR3 runs to 15 residues. Germline V lookup: CDR1 SGHTA, CDR2 FQGNSA. V lost 5 bases, J lost 10 bases, and 18 bases lay in between. The CDR3, as DNA: TGTGCCAGCAGCCCGCCTGGGGAGGGAGGGTCACCCCTCCACTTT. Amino acid sequence: CASSPPGEGGSPLHF.